This TCR beta chain was recorded in a study of monozygotic twins with inflammatory bowel disease. Whole-study results and caveats: IBD patients shared fewer clonotypes with other individuals than healthy twins, especially patients with disease activity signs.

Total RNA amounting to 3500 ng went into each TCR library. UMIs that had a 6-nucleotide sample barcode were put in using template switching. TCRdb reanalyzed the 5' RACE reads and collapses them to one entry per CDR3 protein, without DNA. This sample contains roughly 120,000 distinct CDR3 sequences. Germline V gene lookup returns CDR1 SGDLS and CDR2 YYNGEE. This CDR3 spans 15 amino acids. A remark on this clonotype: Its antigen is as yet unknown.

The receptor's source is a human donor with ulcerative colitis or Crohn's disease, or a healthy co-twin of an affected twin (not recorded which). This chain links TRBV9 with TRBJ2-5; TCRdb proposes TRBD1, but this gene call is untestable without DNA. Sequenced sample: blood. The CDR3: CASSIGGARGETQYF.